The 19 T cell receptor beta chains presented below share a single source sample, sequenced in a study of T cells in Graves' hyperthyroidism and ophthalmopathy. TCR beta CDR3 regions were amplified from RNA. The TCR CDR3 was amplified in a first-round RT-PCR using the HTBI primer set. Each CDR3 protein gets one entry after TCRdb re-called the multiplex PCR reads with MiXCR. This repertoire shows approximately 400,000 distinct CDR3 sequences, approximately 15% found once; its top ten account for less than 35%. The sequenced material came from blood. The receptors come from a young woman with Graves' hyperthyroidism.

The genes are TRBV7-9 and TRBJ2-1; D possibly matches TRBD1 or TRBD2 (5 bases each). Germline V gives CDR1 SEHNR, CDR2 FQNEAQ (reference sequence). The CDR3 consists of 16 residues. V lost 5 bases and J lost 4, with 18 bases in between. CDR3 protein: CASSPPGRGAYNEQFF. Written as DNA, the CDR3 is TGTGCCAGCAGCCCCCCAGGGAGAGGCGCGTACAATGAGCAGTTCTTC.

This clonotype was counted at least ten times. The chain has TRBV18 and TRBJ1-5; 7 bases are a match to TRBD1. The J segment lost 0 bases and the V segment lost 5 bases, leaving 7 bases of the junction unmatched. Germline V gives CDR1 KGHSH, CDR2 LQKENI. There are 16 residues in the CDR3. For the CDR3, the DNA is TGTGCCAGCTCAAGGCAGGGGGGGAATAGCAATCAGCCCCAGCATTTT. Amino acid sequence: CASSRQGGNSNQPQHF. The full variable domain, its missing parts supplied by reference TRBV18 and TRBJ1-5, is NAGVMQNPRHLVRRRGQEARLRCSPMKGHSHVYWYRQLPEEGLKFMVYLQKENIIDESGMPKERFSAEFPKEGPSILRIQQVVRGDSAAYFCASSRQGGNSNQPQHFGDGTRLSIL.

This clonotype has ten or more counts. The CDR3 nucleotides read TGTGCCAGCAAAAGGACAGGGGGTATCTACGAGCAGTACTTC. It codes for CASKRTGGIYEQYF. V usage is TRBV28 and J usage is TRBJ2-7, with TRBD1 matching over 10 bases. There are 14 residues in the CDR3. Losses at the gene ends were 7 bases for V and 3 bases for J; bases not matched to a gene: 6. The germline V gene encodes CDR1 MDHEN and CDR2 SYDVKM.

This clonotype was detected many times. V is TRBV7-9 and J is TRBJ2-1, with TRBD2 as a possible D gene (5 bases). Trimming removed 5 bases at V and 7 bases at J, with 18 bases between. The germline CDR1 and CDR2 sequences are SEHNR and FQNEAQ (reference sequence). The CDR3 has 15 amino acids. The CDR3 nucleotides read TGTGCCAGCAGCCAAGTTTCTGGGAGAGTAAATGAGCAGTTCTTC. Translated: CASSQVSGRVNEQFF.

This chain uses TRBV28 with TRBJ1-1; maybe TRBD1 (6 bases). V dropped 3 bases and J dropped 8 bases, with 13 bases sitting between them. Per the germline V gene, CDR1 is MDHEN and CDR2 is SYDVKM. The length of the CDR3 is 13 residues. The CDR3, as DNA: TGTGCCAGCAGTTTCCCCGGGGGGGCGGAAGCTTTCTTT. It encodes CASSFPGGAEAFF.

This clonotype was recorded many times. The CDR3 region is CASSSGQGDNQPQHF. In DNA, the CDR3 is TGTGCCAGCAGTTCTGGACAGGGGGACAATCAGCCCCAGCATTTT. The chain uses TRBV28 and TRBJ1-5; the match to TRBD1 covers 10 bases. The CDR3 spans 15 residues. Germline assignment: CDR1 MDHEN and CDR2 SYDVKM. The V and J ends lost 4 bases and 3 bases, in that order; junction bases with no gene match: 3.

Only a few counts were recorded for this clonotype. The chain links TRBV7-9 to TRBJ2-7; D gene unclear. Trimming shortened V by 4 bases and J by 6 bases, and 10 bases separated the two germline ends. The CDR3 totals 12 residues. The germline V gene encodes CDR1 SEHNR and CDR2 FQNEAQ (reference sequence). CDR3 in DNA: TGTGCCAGCAGCTGGGGTAACGGCGAGCAGTACTTC. The encoded protein is CASSWGNGEQYF.

This clonotype has at least ten counts. CDR3 nucleotide sequence: TGTGCCAGCAGCCAAGATGCAGGGTATCAGCCCCAGCATTTT. Its protein is CASSQDAGYQPQHF. This rearrangement joins TRBV3-1 to TRBJ1-5; possible D gene TRBD1, 5 bases. CDR3 size: 14 residues. Trimming removed 0 bases at V and 5 bases at J, with 8 bases between. The germline gives CDR1 LGHDT, CDR2 YNNKEL (reference sequence). Complete variable domain (other parts from reference TRBV3-1 and TRBJ1-5): DTAVSQTPKYLVTQMGNDKSIKCEQNLGHDTMYWYKQDSKKFLKIMFSYNNKELIINETVPNRFSPKSPDKAHLNLHINSLELGDSAVYFCASSQDAGYQPQHFGDGTRLSIL.

As to this clonotype: Given a much more abundant clone one base away, this may be a read error. DNA for the CDR3: TGTGCCACCAGTGATAAGATAGACTCCTACAATGAGCAGTTCTTC. Translating gives CATSDKIDSYNEQFF. V gene TRBV24-1 combines with J gene TRBJ2-1; D call uncertain. CDR3 length equals 15 residues. The germline CDR1 and CDR2 sequences are KGHDR and SFDVKD. V gave up 3 bases and J gave up 0 bases, with 8 bases separating them.

This chain links TRBV19 with TRBJ2-1, with 12 nucleotides matching TRBD2. The CDR3 sequence is 18 residues long. Per the germline V gene, CDR1 is LNHDA and CDR2 is SQIVND (reference sequence). Unmatched junction bases numbered 12, after V lost 9 bases and J lost 0 bases. This CDR3 reads CASNEGLAGVVSYNEQFF. In DNA form, the CDR3 reads TGTGCCAGCAATGAGGGACTAGCGGGTGTGGTCTCCTACAATGAGCAGTTCTTC.

This clonotype was observed at least ten times. The chain couples TRBV28 to TRBJ2-7; D unresolved. V was trimmed by 6 bases and J by 2 bases, leaving 11 bases between them. The germline V gene has CDR1 MDHEN and CDR2 SYDVKM. This CDR3 comprises 13 residues. Here the CDR3 reads CASRTAGPYEQYF. CDR3 coding DNA: TGTGCCAGCAGAACGGCAGGCCCCTACGAGCAGTACTTC.

V usage is TRBV7-9 and J usage is TRBJ1-1; the match to TRBD1 covers 7 bases. V lost 3 bases, J lost 7 bases, and 8 bases stayed unmatched. This CDR3 spans 14 amino acids. Germline assignment: CDR1 SEHNR and CDR2 FQNEAQ (reference sequence). DNA of the CDR3: TGTGCCAGCAGCTTGACAGGGATGGTCGGTGAAGCTTTCTTT. This translates into CASSLTGMVGEAFF.

This clonotype came up a few times. V gene TRBV27 combines with J gene TRBJ2-6, with no clear D. V was pared by 4 bases and J by 0 bases, with 10 bases between. The CDR3 covers 16 residues. CDR1 and CDR2 (germline): MNHEY, SMNVEV (reference sequence). The CDR3 region is CASSSRLGSGANVLTF. The CDR3 DNA is TGTGCCAGCAGTTCTCGACTGGGCTCTGGGGCCAACGTCCTGACTTTC.

V usage is TRBV20-1 and J usage is TRBJ2-7; perhaps TRBD1 as D (6 bases). CDR1 and CDR2 (germline): DFQATT, SNEGSKA (reference sequence). The V end was cut by 6 bases, the J end by 2 bases, with 17 bases between. The CDR3 has 14 amino acids. In DNA, the CDR3 is TGCAGTGCACCCCACAGGGTACTACCCTACGAGCAGTACTTC. Its translation: CSAPHRVLPYEQYF.

In DNA form, the CDR3 reads TGTGCCATCAGTGAGTCGGAGGGTTCCCTTAGCACAGATACGCAGTATTTT. As protein: CAISESEGSLSTDTQYF. This chain connects TRBV10-3 to TRBJ2-3; maybe TRBD2 (6 bases). Germline-derived CDR1 and CDR2 are ENHRY and SYGVKD. V lost 0 bases, J lost 0 bases, and 13 bases lay in between. This CDR3 is built from 17 residues.

This clonotype was found many times. The chain combines TRBV15 with TRBJ2-1; D uncertain. Trimming pared 4 bases from V and 1 base from J, leaving 8 bases between. CDR3 length equals 14 residues. CDR1 is LNHNV and CDR2 is YYDKDF in the germline V gene (reference sequence). The CDR3 here is CATSKRSSYNEQFF. The CDR3 region has the DNA TGTGCCACCAGCAAGCGTAGTTCCTACAATGAGCAGTTCTTC.

At least ten counts were recorded for this clonotype. J is TRBJ2-5 and V is TRBV18; D ambiguous. This CDR3 has 14 amino acids. V shed 3 bases and J shed 0 bases, with 8 bases lying between them. Per the germline V gene, CDR1 is KGHSH and CDR2 is LQKENI. CDR3 protein: CASSPVDYQETQYF. The CDR3 coding sequence is TGTGCCAGCTCACCGGTCGACTACCAAGAGACCCAGTACTTC.

The sample holds a few counts of this clonotype. The chain has TRBV29-1 and TRBJ2-3; D is uncertain. The CDR3 length is 13 residues. Germline V gene sequence: CDR1 SQVTM, CDR2 ANQGSEA. The germline V and J ends were trimmed by 2 bases and 2 bases, with 8 bases remaining between them. The CDR3 loop is CSVELDNTDTQYF. The CDR3 DNA sequence: TGCAGCGTTGAACTCGATAACACAGATACGCAGTATTTT.

This clonotype was found a few times. The V and J genes are TRBV27 and TRBJ2-1; possible D gene TRBD2, 5 bases. Germline values: CDR1 MNHEY, CDR2 SMNVEV (reference sequence). The CDR3 has 13 residues. Trimming took 5 bases from V and 13 from J, leaving 18 bases between them. In DNA, the CDR3 is TGTGCCAGCAGTGGCGGGCGTGTGGGTATTCAGTTCTTC. Protein product: CASSGGRVGIQFF.